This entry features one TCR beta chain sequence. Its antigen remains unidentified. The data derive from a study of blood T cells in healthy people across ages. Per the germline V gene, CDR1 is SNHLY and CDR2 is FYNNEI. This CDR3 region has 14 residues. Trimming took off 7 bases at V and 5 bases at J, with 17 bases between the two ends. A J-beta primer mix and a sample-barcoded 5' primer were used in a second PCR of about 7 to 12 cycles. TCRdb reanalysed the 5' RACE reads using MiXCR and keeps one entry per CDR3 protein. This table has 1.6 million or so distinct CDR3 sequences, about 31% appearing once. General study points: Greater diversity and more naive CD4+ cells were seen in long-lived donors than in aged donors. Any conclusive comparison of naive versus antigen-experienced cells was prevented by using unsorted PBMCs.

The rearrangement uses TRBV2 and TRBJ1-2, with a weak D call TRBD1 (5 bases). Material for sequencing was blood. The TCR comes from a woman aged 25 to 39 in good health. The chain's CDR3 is CASTPDMGEYGYTF. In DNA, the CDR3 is TGTGCCAGCACCCCAGACATGGGGGAGTATGGCTACACCTTC.